This TCR beta chain was retrieved from a study of T cells in women clearing cervical HPV infection. The method was immunoSEQ multiplex PCR; TCRdb's version includes in-frame clones alone and lacks a portion of them. The repertoire table contains 25,000 to 35,000 clones. Notes on this clone: The CDR3 extends 3 residues past the end of the read, so its final part is completed from the germline J gene.

The ends were cut back, 2 bases at V and 5 bases at J, with 19 bases in the middle. CDR3 length: 16 residues. The V and J genes are TRBV12-3 or TRBV12-4 and TRBJ2-7; TRBD1 might be the D (6 bases). The receptor was isolated from a woman aged 18 to 75 with a cervical HPV16 infection that either progressed to CIN3+ or cleared (not recorded which). Sequencing was performed on blood buffy coat. The covered CDR3 bases are TGTGCCAGCAGTTTAAGCATGGGGGCCCCCATGGACGAG. This gives the protein CASSLSMGAPMDE. The whole CDR3 region reads CASSLSMGAPMDEQYF.